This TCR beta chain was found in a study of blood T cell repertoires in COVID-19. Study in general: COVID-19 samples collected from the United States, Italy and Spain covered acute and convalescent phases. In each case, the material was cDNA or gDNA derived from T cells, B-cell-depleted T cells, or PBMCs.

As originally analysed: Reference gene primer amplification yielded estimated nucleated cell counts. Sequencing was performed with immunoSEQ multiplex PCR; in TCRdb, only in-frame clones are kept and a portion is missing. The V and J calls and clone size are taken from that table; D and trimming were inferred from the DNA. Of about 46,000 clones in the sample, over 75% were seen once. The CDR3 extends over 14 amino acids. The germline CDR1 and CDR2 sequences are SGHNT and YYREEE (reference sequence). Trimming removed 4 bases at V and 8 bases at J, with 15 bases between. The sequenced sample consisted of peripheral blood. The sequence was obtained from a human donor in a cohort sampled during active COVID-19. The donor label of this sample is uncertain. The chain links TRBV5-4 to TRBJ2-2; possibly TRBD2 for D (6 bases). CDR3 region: CASSKDGGVGELFF. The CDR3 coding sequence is TGTGCCAGCAGCAAGGACGGAGGGGTAGGGGAGCTGTTTTTT.